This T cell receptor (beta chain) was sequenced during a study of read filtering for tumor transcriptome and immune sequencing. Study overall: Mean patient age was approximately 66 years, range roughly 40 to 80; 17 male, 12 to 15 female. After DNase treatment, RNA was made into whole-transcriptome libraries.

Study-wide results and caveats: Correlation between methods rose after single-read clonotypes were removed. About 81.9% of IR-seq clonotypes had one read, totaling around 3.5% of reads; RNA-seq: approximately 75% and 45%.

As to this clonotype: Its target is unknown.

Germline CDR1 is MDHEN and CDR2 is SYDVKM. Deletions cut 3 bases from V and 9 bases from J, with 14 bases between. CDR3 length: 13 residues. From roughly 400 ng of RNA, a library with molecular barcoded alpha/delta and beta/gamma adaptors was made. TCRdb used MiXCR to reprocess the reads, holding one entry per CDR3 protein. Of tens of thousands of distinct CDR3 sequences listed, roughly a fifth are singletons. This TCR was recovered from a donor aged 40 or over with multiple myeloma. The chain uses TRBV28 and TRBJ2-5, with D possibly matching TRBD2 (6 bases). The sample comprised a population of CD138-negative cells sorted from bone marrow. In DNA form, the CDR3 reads TGTGCCAGCAGTTTTGGCATCGGGGAGGCCCAGTACTTC. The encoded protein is CASSFGIGEAQYF.